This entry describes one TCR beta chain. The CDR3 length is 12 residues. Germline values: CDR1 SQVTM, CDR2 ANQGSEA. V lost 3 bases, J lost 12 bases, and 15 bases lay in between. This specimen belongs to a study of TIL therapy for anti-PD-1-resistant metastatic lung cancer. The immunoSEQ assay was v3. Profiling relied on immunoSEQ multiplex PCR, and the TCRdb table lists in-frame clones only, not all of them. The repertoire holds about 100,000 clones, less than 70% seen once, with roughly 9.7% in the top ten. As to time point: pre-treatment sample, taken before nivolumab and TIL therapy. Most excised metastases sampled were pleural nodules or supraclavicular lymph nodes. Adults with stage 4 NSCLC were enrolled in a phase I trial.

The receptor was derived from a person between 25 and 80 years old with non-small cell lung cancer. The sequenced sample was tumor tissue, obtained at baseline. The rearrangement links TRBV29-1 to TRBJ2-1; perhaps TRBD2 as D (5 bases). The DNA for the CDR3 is TGCAGCGTTGAGGACTCCCTTGGGTCGCAGTTCTTC. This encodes CSVEDSLGSQFF.